This is a list of T cell receptor beta chains from one sample in a study of T cells in localized non-small cell lung cancer. The data were produced by immunoSEQ multiplex PCR, yet TCRdb's version contains in-frame clones alone and is incomplete. Of 45,000 to 55,000 clones in the sample, about nine tenths are singletons; the top ten hold about 20%. The sample consisted of peripheral blood, taken before any cancer treatment. These receptors originate from a male donor at least 60 years old with stage III squamous cell lung carcinoma. Both conserved end residues are part of each CDR3. A D gene is named only where the DNA matches it firmly. The size of a clone is reported for some rows only, either as once, few or many, or as a class for expanded clones.

abundance,v_gene,j_gene,d_gene,CDR3aa,CDR3nt
.,TRBV7-9,TRBJ1-1,.,CASSSGGEYTEAFF,TGTGCCAGCAGCTCAGGCGGGGAATACACTGAAGCTTTCTTT
.,TRBV6-1,TRBJ2-1,.,CASSVYGSYNEQFF,TGTGCCAGCAGTGTGTACGGATCCTACAATGAGCAGTTCTTC
.,TRBV5-1,TRBJ2-2,.,CASSLDSSNTGELFF,TGCGCCAGCAGCTTGGACAGTTCGAACACCGGGGAGCTGTTTTTT
.,TRBV5-1,TRBJ2-1,.,CASSPLRTFLTYNEQFF,TGCGCCAGCAGTCCCCTCAGGACCTTCCTCACCTACAATGAGCAGTTCTTC
.,TRBV9,TRBJ1-4,.,CASSEGGANEKLFF,TGTGCCAGCAGCGAGGGGGGGGCTAATGAAAAACTGTTTTTT
.,TRBV2,TRBJ2-5,.,CASSGDLSSKTQYF,TGTGCCAGCAGTGGGGACCTTAGCAGCAAGACCCAGTACTTC
.,TRBV11-2,TRBJ2-1,TRBD1,CASSFSGTGEYNEQFF,TGTGCCAGCAGCTTCTCCGGGACAGGGGAGTACAATGAGCAGTTCTTC
.,TRBV11-2,TRBJ2-3,.,CASSLEARISDTQYF,TGTGCCAGCAGCTTAGAGGCAAGAATCTCAGATACGCAGTATTTT
few,TRBV7-8,TRBJ2-2,.,CASSLADANTGELFF,TGTGCCAGCAGCTTAGCGGACGCGAACACCGGGGAGCTGTTTTTT
.,TRBV7-2,TRBJ1-1,.,CASSLGPGLNTEAFF,TGTGCCAGCAGCTTAGGGCCGGGGTTGAACACTGAAGCTTTCTTT
.,TRBV7-3,TRBJ2-1,.,CASSLRGDEQFF,TGTGCCAGCAGCTTACGGGGAGATGAGCAGTTCTTC
.,TRBV5-1,TRBJ2-7,.,CASSPEDAAYEQYF,TGCGCCAGCAGCCCCGAGGACGCGGCCTACGAGCAGTACTTC
.,TRBV5-1,TRBJ1-1,.,CASSLGGGIGTEAFF,TGCGCCAGCAGCTTGGGAGGGGGGATAGGGACTGAAGCTTTCTTT
.,TRBV5-1,TRBJ2-3,.,CASSSTATDTQYF,TGCGCCAGCAGCTCGACAGCCACAGATACGCAGTATTTT
.,TRBV19,TRBJ2-7,TRBD1,CASSWAGGFYEQYF,TGTGCCAGTAGTTGGGCAGGGGGCTTTTACGAGCAGTACTTC
once,TRBV28,TRBJ2-5,TRBD1,CASSSWTGEGETQYF,TGTGCCAGCAGTTCATGGACAGGGGAAGGAGAGACCCAGTACTTC
.,TRBV7-8,TRBJ1-5,.,CASSLVGRNNQPQHF,TGTGCCAGCAGCTTAGTGGGTCGGAACAATCAGCCCCAGCATTTT
.,TRBV7-8,TRBJ1-5,.,CASSRPGGSNQPQHF,TGTGCCAGCAGCCGTCCGGGTGGGAGCAATCAGCCCCAGCATTTT
.,TRBV5-1,TRBJ2-1,.,CASSLAALNPNEQFF,TGCGCCAGCAGTTTGGCGGCTTTAAACCCCAATGAGCAGTTCTTC
.,TRBV11-2,TRBJ1-2,TRBD1,CASSFLDRGAYGYTF,TGTGCCAGCAGCTTCCTTGACAGGGGGGCGTATGGCTACACCTTC
once,TRBV28,TRBJ1-5,.,CASAVSNQPQHF,TGTGCCAGCGCCGTTAGCAATCAGCCCCAGCATTTT
few,TRBV5-6,TRBJ2-1,.,CASSLEGGDYNEQFF,TGTGCCAGCAGCTTGGAAGGGGGAGACTACAATGAGCAGTTCTTC
.,TRBV6-5,TRBJ2-7,.,CASSYFARGADEQYF,TGTGCCAGCAGTTACTTTGCCAGGGGTGCCGACGAGCAGTACTTC
.,TRBV7-9,TRBJ1-2,TRBD1,CASSPGGTGDHYGYTF,TGTGCCAGCAGCCCGGGGGGGACAGGGGACCACTATGGCTACACCTTC
.,TRBV6-6,TRBJ1-1,.,CASSPQGLKAFF,TGTGCCAGCAGTCCGCAGGGGTTAAAAGCTTTCTTT
.,TRBV5-1,TRBJ1-3,.,CASSLVGPRSGNTIYF,TGCGCCAGCAGCTTGGTGGGTCCCCGCTCTGGAAACACCATATATTTT
.,TRBV6-5,TRBJ2-2,.,CATPELFF,TGTGCCACCCCAGAGCTGTTTTTT
.,TRBV5-1,TRBJ2-1,TRBD2,CASSDGTTFSNEQFF,TGCGCCAGCAGCGACGGGACTACTTTTTCCAATGAGCAGTTCTTC
.,TRBV7-6,TRBJ2-5,TRBD1,CASSDTGGQGAEETQYF,TGTGCCAGCAGCGATACGGGTGGGCAGGGGGCGGAAGAGACCCAGTACTTC
.,TRBV28,TRBJ1-5,TRBD1,CASSPPETGDSNQPQHF,TGTGCCAGCAGTCCCCCGGAGACAGGGGACAGCAATCAGCCCCAGCATTTT
.,TRBV2,TRBJ1-2,TRBD1,CASSETGQGRGGYTF,TGTGCCAGCAGTGAAACTGGACAGGGAAGGGGTGGCTACACCTTC
once,TRBV11-2,TRBJ1-2,TRBD1,CASTPGQGFYGYTF,TGTGCCAGCACCCCGGGACAGGGGTTCTATGGCTACACCTTC
.,TRBV10-1,TRBJ2-1,.,CASSESTWDRDPQDEQFF,TGCGCCAGCAGTGAGTCGACTTGGGACCGGGACCCTCAGGATGAGCAGTTCTTC
.,TRBV6-1,TRBJ1-3,.,CASSPMRVSGNTIYF,TGTGCCAGCAGCCCTATGCGGGTTTCTGGAAACACCATATATTTT
.,TRBV5-1,TRBJ1-1,.,CASSLDVSYTEAFF,TGCGCCAGCAGCCTTGATGTAAGTTACACTGAAGCTTTCTTT
.,TRBV6-6,TRBJ1-1,.,CASSSSDRLNTEAFF,TGTGCCAGCAGCTCCTCCGACAGACTGAACACTGAAGCTTTCTTT
.,TRBV2,TRBJ2-6,.,CASSKRSLSGANVLTF,TGTGCCAGCAGTAAAAGGTCCCTCTCTGGGGCCAACGTCCTGACTTTC
.,TRBV5-1,TRBJ2-1,TRBD2,CASSPQTSGSLHNEQFF,TGCGCCAGCAGCCCCCAGACTAGCGGGAGCCTTCACAATGAGCAGTTCTTC
.,TRBV30,TRBJ2-7,TRBD1,CAWMGTVSYEQYF,TGTGCCTGGATGGGGACAGTCTCCTACGAGCAGTACTTC
.,TRBV27,TRBJ1-5,.,CASSLSGEWIQPQHF,TGTGCCAGCAGTTTATCAGGGGAATGGATTCAGCCCCAGCATTTT
few,TRBV6-5,TRBJ2-3,TRBD1,CASSYGDSSDTQYF,TGTGCCAGCAGTTATGGGGACAGTTCAGATACGCAGTATTTT
once,TRBV19,TRBJ2-5,.,CASSRALQETQYF,TGTGCCAGTAGTAGGGCTCTCCAAGAGACCCAGTACTTC
.,TRBV6-1,TRBJ1-5,.,CASSDQRGQPQHF,TGTGCCAGCAGTGACCAGAGAGGTCAGCCCCAGCATTTT
.,TRBV7-2,TRBJ2-3,.,CASSRSGLGSTDTQYF,TGTGCCAGCAGCCGCTCGGGCCTAGGATCCACAGATACGCAGTATTTT
.,TRBV21-1,TRBJ2-2,.,CASSKARGGHTGELFF,TGTGCCAGCAGCAAAGCGCGTGGAGGGCACACCGGGGAGCTGTTTTTT
few,TRBV6-7,TRBJ1-5,.,CADRRGRANQPQHF,TGTGCCGACCGGAGGGGACGAGCCAATCAGCCCCAGCATTTT
.,TRBV7-3,TRBJ2-5,.,CASSWQGGQETQYF,TGTGCCAGCAGCTGGCAGGGCGGGCAAGAGACCCAGTACTTC
.,TRBV29-1,TRBJ2-2,TRBD2,CSVPGTSGRLTGELFF,TGCAGCGTACCCGGGACTAGCGGGAGGCTCACCGGGGAGCTGTTTTTT
once,TRBV5-1,TRBJ1-2,.,CASSQMKSPMDGYTF,TGCGCCAGCAGCCAAATGAAGAGCCCTATGGATGGCTACACCTTC
.,TRBV27,TRBJ2-7,TRBD1,CASSPTPTGFSAEQYF,TGTGCCAGCAGTCCCACCCCGACAGGGTTTTCGGCCGAGCAGTACTTC
.,TRBV5-4,TRBJ2-2,TRBD2,CASSLVAGGTGELFF,TGTGCCAGCAGCTTGGTAGCGGGAGGGACCGGGGAGCTGTTTTTT
once,TRBV5-1,TRBJ1-4,.,CASSLSRAGAEKLFF,TGCGCCAGCAGCTTGAGCAGGGCAGGAGCTGAAAAACTGTTTTTT
.,TRBV5-1,TRBJ2-5,.,CASSLGGTETQYF,TGCGCCAGCAGCTTGGGGGGAACGGAGACCCAGTACTTC
.,TRBV5-6,TRBJ1-2,.,CASSSIGGADSNYGHTF,TGTGCCAGCAGCTCTATAGGCGGGGCCGATTCTAACTATGGCCACACCTTC
.,TRBV5-4,TRBJ1-2,TRBD1,CASSPTGQMNYGYTF,TGTGCCAGCAGCCCCACGGGACAGATGAACTATGGCTACACCTTC
.,TRBV30,TRBJ2-2,.,CAWSVLDRPRNTGELFF,TGTGCCTGGAGTGTACTGGATCGCCCGAGGAACACCGGGGAGCTGTTTTTT
.,TRBV5-1,TRBJ2-7,.,CASRENYEQYF,TGCGCCAGCAGGGAGAACTACGAGCAGTACTTC